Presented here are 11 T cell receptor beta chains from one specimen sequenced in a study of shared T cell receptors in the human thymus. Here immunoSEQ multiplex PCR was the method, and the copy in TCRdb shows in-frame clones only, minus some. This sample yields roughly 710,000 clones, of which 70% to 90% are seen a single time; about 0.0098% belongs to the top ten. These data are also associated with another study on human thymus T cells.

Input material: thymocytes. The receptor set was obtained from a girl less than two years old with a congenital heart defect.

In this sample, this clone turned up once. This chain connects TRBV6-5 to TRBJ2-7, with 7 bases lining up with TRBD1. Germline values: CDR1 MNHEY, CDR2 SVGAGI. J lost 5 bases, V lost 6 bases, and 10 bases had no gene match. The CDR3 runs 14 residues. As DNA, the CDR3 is TGTGCCAGCAGCCCGCGAGACAGGGTAGACGAGCAGTACTTC. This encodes CASSPRDRVDEQYF.

The CDR3 DNA follows: TGCGCCAGCAGCCGGTTCAATTACAGGGGCAGCAACACTGAAGCTTTCTTT. It codes for CASSRFNYRGSNTEAFF. V gene TRBV4-1 combines with J gene TRBJ1-1, with 7 nucleotides matching TRBD1. V was pared by 4 bases and J by 2 bases, with 13 bases of the junction left unmatched. The CDR3 has 17 residues. The germline gives CDR1 MGHRA, CDR2 YSYEKL.

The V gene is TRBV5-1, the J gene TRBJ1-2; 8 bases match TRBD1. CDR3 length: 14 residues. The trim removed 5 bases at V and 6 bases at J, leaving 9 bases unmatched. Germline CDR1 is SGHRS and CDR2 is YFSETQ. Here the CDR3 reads CASRGPDRDNGYTF. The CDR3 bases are TGCGCCAGCAGGGGGCCGGACAGGGATAATGGCTACACCTTC.

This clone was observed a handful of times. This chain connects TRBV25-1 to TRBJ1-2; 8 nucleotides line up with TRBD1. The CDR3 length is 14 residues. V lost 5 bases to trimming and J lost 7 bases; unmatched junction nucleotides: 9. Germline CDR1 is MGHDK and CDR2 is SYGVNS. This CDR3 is CASSQTGVWAGYTF. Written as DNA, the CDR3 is TGTGCCAGCAGTCAGACAGGGGTCTGGGCTGGCTACACCTTC.

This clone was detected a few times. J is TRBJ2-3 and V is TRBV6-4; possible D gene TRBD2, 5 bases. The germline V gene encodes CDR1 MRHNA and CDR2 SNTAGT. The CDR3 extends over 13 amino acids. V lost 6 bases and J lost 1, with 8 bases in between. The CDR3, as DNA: TGTGCCAGCAGGATGCGGGGCACAGATACGCAGTATTTT. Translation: CASRMRGTDTQYF.

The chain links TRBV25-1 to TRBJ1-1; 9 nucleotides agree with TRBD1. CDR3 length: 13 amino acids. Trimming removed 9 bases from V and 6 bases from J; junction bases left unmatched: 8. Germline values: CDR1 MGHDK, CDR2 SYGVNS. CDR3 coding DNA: TGTGCCAGTATTACAGGGGGCGAAGCTGAAGCTTTCTTT. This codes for CASITGGEAEAFF.

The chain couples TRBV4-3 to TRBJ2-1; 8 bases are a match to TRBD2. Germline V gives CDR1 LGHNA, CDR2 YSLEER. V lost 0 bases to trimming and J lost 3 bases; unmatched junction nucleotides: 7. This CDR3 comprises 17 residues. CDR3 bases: TGCGCCAGCAGCCAAGATTTCGGGGGGGCGATCTACAATGAGCAGTTCTTC. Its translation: CASSQDFGGAIYNEQFF.

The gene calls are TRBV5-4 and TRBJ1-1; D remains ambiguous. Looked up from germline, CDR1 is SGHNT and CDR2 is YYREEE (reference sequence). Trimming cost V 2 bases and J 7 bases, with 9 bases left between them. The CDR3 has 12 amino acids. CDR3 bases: TGTGCCAGCAGCTTCCAGGATCTTGAAGCTTTCTTT. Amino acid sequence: CASSFQDLEAFF.

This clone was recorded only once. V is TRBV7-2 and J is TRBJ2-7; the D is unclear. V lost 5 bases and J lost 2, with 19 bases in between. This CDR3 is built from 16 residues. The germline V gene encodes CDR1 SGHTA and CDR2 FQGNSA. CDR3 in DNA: TGTGCCAGCAGCCTAGGTGCATCCGACTTCCCCTACGAGCAGTACTTC. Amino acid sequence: CASSLGASDFPYEQYF. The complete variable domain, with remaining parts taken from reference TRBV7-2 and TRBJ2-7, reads GAGVSQSPSNKVTEKGKDVELRCDPISGHTALYWYRQSLGQGLEFLIYFQGNSAPDKSGLPSDRFSAERTGGSVSTLTIQRTQQEDSAVYLCASSLGASDFPYEQYFGPGTRLTVT.

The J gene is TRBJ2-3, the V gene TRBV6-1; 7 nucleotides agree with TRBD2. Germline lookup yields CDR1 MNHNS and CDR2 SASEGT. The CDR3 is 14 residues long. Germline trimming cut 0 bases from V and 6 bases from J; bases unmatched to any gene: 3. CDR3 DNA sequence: TGTGCCAGCAGTGAAGCGACTAGCCTCGATACGCAGTATTTT. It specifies CASSEATSLDTQYF.

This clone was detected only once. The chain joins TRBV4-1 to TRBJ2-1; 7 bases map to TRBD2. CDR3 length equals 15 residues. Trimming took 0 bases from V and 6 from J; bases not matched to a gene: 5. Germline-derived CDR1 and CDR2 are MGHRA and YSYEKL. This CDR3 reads CASSQDGGNGNEQFF. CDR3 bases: TGCGCCAGCAGCCAAGACGGGGGGAATGGCAATGAGCAGTTCTTC.